This TCR beta chain was captured in a study of PD-1 blockade in classical Hodgkin lymphoma. The CDR3 is 14 amino acids. In germline, CDR1 is LNHDA, CDR2 SQIVND (reference sequence). V was pared by 6 bases and J by 5 bases, with 16 bases between. This table comes from immunoSEQ multiplex PCR, and its TCRdb copy is limited to in-frame clones, with some not included. In the table there are about 17,000 clones, more than 75% of which are singletons. All patients relapsed after autologous stem cell transplantation, and brentuximab vedotin exposure varied. Best response was recorded as complete response, partial response or progressive disease. As to this clone: The antigen is unknown.

Study results and caveats: Repertoire difference causes, possibly disease activity or prior therapy, remain undefined. Diminished baseline TCR diversity has been reported in newly diagnosed patients relative to healthy donors. Lower baseline TCR diversity marked trial partial responders and progressors.

The chain uses TRBV19 and TRBJ1-2; D is perhaps TRBD1 (5 bases). The sequence came from a human donor with classical Hodgkin lymphoma. This material consisted of peripheral blood mononuclear cells (PBMCs), taken before the second cycle of nivolumab. The CDR3 reads CASSIQQGAYGYTF. CDR3 in DNA: TGTGCCAGTAGCATTCAGCAGGGAGCGTATGGCTACACCTTC.